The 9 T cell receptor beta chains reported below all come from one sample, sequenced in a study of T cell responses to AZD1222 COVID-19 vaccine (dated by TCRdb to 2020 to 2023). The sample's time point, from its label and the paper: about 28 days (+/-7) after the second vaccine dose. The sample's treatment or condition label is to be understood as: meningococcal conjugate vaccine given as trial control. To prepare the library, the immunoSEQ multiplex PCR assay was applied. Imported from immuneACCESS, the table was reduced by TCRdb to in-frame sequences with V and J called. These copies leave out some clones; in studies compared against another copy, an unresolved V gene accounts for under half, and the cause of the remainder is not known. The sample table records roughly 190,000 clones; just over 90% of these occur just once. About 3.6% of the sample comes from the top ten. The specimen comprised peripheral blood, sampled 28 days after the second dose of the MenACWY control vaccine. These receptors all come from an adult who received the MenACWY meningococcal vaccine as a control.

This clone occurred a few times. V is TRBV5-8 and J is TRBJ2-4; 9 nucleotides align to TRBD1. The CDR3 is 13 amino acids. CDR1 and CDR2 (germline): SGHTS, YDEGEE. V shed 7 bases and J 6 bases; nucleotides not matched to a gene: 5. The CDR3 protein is CASSTGGRNIQYF. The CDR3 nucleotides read TGTGCCAGCTCAACAGGGGGCAGAAACATTCAGTACTTC.

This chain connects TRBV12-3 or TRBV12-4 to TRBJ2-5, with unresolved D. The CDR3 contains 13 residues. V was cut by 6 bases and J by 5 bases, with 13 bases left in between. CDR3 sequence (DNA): TGTGCCAGCAGGCGTGCTTCGGGTGAGACCCAGTACTTC. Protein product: CASRRASGETQYF.

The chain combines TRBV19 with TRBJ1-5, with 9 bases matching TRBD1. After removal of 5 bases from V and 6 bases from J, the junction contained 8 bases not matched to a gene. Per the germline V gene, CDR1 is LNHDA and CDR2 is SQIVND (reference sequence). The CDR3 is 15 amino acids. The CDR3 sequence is CASSVQGALGQPQHF. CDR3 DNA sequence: TGTGCCAGTAGTGTACAGGGGGCGCTGGGTCAGCCCCAGCATTTT.

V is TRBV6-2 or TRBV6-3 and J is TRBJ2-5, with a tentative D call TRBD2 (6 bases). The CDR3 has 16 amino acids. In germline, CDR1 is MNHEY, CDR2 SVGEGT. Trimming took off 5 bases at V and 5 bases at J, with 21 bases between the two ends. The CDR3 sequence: CASSLRGSGVSETQYF. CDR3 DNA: TGTGCCAGCAGTCTTCGTGGTAGCGGCGTTTCGGAGACCCAGTACTTC.

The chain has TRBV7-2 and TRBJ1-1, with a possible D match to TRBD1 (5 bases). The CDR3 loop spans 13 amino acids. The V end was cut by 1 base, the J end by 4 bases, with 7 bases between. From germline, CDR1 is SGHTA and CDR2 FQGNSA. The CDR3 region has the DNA TGTGCCAGCAGCTTAGGGGGGGGCACTGAAGCTTTCTTT. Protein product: CASSLGGGTEAFF.

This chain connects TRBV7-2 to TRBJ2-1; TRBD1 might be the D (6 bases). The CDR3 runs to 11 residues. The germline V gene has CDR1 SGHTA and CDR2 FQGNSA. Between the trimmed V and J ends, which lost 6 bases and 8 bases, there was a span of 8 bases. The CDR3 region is CASSDRYEQFF. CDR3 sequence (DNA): TGTGCCAGCAGTGACAGGTATGAGCAGTTCTTC.

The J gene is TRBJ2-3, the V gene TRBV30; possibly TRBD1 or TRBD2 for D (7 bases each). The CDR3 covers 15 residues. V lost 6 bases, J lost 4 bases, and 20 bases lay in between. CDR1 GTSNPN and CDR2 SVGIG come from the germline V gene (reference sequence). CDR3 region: CACTRGGGRADTQYF. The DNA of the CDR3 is TGTGCCTGTACTAGGGGAGGGGGCCGGGCAGATACGCAGTATTTT.

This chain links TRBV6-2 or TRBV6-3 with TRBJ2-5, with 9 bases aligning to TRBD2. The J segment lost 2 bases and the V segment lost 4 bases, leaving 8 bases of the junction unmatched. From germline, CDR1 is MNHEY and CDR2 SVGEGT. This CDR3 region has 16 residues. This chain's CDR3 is CASSSGLADKQETQYF. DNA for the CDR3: TGTGCCAGCAGTTCGGGACTAGCAGACAAACAAGAGACCCAGTACTTC.

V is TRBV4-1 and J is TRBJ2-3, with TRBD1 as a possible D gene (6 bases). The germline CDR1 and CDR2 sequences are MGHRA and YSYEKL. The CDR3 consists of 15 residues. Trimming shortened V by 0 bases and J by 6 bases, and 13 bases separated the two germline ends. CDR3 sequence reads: CASSQDGTRGDTQYF. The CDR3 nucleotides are TGCGCCAGCAGCCAAGATGGGACGAGGGGGGATACGCAGTATTTT.